The sample holds a few counts of the clone carrying this T cell receptor beta chain. No antigen is known for it. CDR1 is SGHTA and CDR2 is FQGNSA in the germline V gene. The CDR3 consists of 14 residues. J was trimmed by 10 bases and V by 3 bases; bases with no gene match: 9. Method: immunoSEQ multiplex PCR; TCRdb's copy keeps in-frame clones and lacks some. The sample includes approximately 2,300,000 clones, 92% of them seen just once. This entry belongs to a study of shared clonotypes between healthy human individuals. The study drew its donors from healthy HIV-negative adults without recent acute infections or vaccinations. The donors, all of them Caucasian adults, lived in Nashville, Tennessee. Broader study findings: Rarefaction gave evidence that sorted-subset sequencing remained incomplete despite large depth.

This TCR was sampled from a man between 18 and 35 years old in good health. Some clones in this sample may be carry-over from other donors' samples. The sequencing sample was made of naive CD4+ T cells from PBMCs. Documented subset: CD45RA+ positively selected. This chain joins TRBV7-2 and TRBJ1-5; 7 bases map to TRBD1. The CDR3 reads CASSFGRGTIPQHF. The CDR3 coding sequence is TGTGCCAGCAGCTTCGGCAGGGGGACTATCCCCCAGCATTTT.